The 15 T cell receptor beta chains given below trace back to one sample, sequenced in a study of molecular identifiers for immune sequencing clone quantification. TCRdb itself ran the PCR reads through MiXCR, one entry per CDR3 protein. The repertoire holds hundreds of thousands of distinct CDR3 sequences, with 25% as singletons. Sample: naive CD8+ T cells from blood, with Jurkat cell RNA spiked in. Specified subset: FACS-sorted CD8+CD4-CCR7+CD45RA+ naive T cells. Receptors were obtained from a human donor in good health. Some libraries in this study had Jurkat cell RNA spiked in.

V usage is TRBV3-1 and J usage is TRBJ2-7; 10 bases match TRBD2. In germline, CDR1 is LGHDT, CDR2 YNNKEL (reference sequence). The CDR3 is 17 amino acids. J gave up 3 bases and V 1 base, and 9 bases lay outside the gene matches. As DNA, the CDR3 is TGTGCCAGCAGCCAAGCGGTTACCGGGACTAGCGACTACGAGCAGTACTTC. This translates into CASSQAVTGTSDYEQYF.

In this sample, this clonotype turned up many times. CDR3 DNA: TGTGCCAGCAGTTACATTGCGGAGACCCAGTACTTC. Amino acids: CASSYIAETQYF. The chain has TRBV6-6 and TRBJ2-5; D remains ambiguous. V lost 2 bases and J 5 bases, leaving 6 bases between the germline ends. The CDR3 runs 12 residues. Germline V gene data show CDR1 as MNHNY and CDR2 as SVGAGI (reference sequence).

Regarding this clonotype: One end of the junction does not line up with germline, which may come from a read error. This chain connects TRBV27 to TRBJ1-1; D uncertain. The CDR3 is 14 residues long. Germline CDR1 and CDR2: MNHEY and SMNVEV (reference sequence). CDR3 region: CASWGLEKNTVAFF. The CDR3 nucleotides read TGTGCCAGCTGGGGTTTAGAGAAGAACACTGTAGCTTTCTTT.

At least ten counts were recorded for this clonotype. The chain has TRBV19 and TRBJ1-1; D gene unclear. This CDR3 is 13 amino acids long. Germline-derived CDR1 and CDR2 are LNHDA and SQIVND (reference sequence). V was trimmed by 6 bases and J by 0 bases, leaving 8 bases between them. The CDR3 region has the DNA TGTGCCAGTAGGGCAAACGTGAACACTGAAGCTTTCTTT. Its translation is CASRANVNTEAFF.

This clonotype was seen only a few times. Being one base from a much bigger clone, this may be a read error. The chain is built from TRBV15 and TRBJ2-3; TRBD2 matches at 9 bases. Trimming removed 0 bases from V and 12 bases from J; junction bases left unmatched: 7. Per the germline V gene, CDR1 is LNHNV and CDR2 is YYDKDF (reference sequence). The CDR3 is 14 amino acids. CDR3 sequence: CATSREWASGVQYF. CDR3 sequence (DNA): TGTGCCACCAGCAGAGAGTGGGCTAGCGGGGTTCAGTATTTT.

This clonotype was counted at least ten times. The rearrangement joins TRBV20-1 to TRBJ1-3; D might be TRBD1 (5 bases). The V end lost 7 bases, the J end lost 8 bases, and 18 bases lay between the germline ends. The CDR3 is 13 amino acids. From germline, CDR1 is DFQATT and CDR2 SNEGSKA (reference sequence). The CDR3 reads CSVWDSPIDTIYF. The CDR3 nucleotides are TGCAGTGTCTGGGACTCCCCAATAGACACCATATATTTT.

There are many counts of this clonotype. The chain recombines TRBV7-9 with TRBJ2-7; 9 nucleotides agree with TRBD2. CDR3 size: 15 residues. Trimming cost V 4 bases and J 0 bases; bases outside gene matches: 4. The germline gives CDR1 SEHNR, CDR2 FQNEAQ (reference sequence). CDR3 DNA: TGTGCCAGCAGCTCGGCTAGCGGGACCTCCTACGAGCAGTACTTC. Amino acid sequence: CASSSASGTSYEQYF.

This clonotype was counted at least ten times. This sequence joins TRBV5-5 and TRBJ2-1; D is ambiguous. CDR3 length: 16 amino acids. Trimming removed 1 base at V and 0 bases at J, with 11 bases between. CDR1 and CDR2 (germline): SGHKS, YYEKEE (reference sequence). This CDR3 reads CASSLSLESSYNEQFF. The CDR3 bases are TGTGCCAGCAGCTTGTCCCTGGAGAGCTCCTACAATGAGCAGTTCTTC.

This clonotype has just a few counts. CDR3 coding DNA: TGCGCCAGCAGCCACCAGACAGGGGAAGAGACCCAGTACTTC. This encodes CASSHQTGEETQYF. The chain combines TRBV4-3 with TRBJ2-5; TRBD1 agrees at 8 bases. Per germline, CDR1 LGHNA and CDR2 YSLEER. This CDR3 comprises 14 residues. V gave up 3 bases and J gave up 3 bases; unmatched junction bases: 3.

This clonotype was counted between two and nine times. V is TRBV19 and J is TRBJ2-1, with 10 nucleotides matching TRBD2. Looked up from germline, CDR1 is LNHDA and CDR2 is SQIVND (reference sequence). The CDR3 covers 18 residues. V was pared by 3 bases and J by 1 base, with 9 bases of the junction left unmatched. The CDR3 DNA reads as TGTGCCAGTAGTATTGCTAGCGGGGGATTTGAGTCCTACAATGAGCAGTTCTTC. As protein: CASSIASGGFESYNEQFF.

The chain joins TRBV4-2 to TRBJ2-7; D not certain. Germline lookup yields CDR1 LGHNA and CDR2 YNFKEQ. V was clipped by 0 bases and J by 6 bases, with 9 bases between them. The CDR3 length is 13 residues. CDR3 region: CASSQDYGSEQYF. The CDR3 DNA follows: TGTGCCAGCAGCCAAGATTACGGGTCCGAGCAGTACTTC.

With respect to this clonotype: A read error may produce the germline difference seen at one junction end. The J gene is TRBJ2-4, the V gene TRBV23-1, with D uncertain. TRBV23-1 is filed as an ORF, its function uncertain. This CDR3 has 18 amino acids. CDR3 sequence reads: CTSSHTTQLTRPTNIQYF. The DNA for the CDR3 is TGCACCAGCAGTCACACAACCCAGTTAACAAGGCCTACAAACATTCAATACTTC.

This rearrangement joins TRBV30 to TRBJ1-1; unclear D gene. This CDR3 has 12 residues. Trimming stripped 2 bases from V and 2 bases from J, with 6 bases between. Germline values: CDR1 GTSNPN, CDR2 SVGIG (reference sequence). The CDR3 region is CAWSFGNTEAFF. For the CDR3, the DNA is TGTGCCTGGAGTTTCGGTAACACTGAAGCTTTCTTT.

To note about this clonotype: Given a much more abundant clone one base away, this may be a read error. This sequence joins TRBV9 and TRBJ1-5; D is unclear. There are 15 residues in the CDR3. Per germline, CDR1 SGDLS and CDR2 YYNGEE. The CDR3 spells CASSPGGNNNQPQNF. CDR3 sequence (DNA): TGTGCCAGCAGCCCTGGAGGGAATAACAATCAGCCCCAGAATTTT. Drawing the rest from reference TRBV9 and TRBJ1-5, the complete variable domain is DSGVTQTPKHLITATGQRVTLRCSPRSGDLSVYWYQQSLDQGLQFLIQYYNGEERAKGNILERFSAQQFPDLHSELNLSSLELGDSALYFCASSPGGNNNQPQNFGDGTRLSIL.

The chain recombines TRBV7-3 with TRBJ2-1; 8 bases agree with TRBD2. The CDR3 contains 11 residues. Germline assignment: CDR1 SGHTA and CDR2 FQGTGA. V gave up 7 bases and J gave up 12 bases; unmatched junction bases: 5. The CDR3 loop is CASTPAGGQFF. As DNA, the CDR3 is TGTGCCAGCACTCCCGCGGGAGGGCAGTTCTTC.